Listed below are T cell receptor beta chains from one sample, sequenced in a study of cytomegalovirus exposure and HLA in healthy donors. The repertoire was sequenced with immunoSEQ multiplex PCR; TCRdb's copy has only in-frame clones and lacks some. This sample yields around 140,000 clones, of which 75% to 80% are seen a single time; roughly 0.99% belongs to the top ten. The sequencing input was PBMCs. Receptors originate from a male donor in good health and CMV-seronegative. Both conserved end residues are part of each CDR3. Fields, in order: J gene, D gene, clone size, V gene, CDR3 DNA, CDR3 protein. The D gene is left open where the match is weak. The size field is filled for only some rows; it gives once, few, many or a size class.

J: TRBJ2-5
D: .
size: few
V: TRBV27
DNA: TGTGCCAGCAGTCCTCGACCCCAGGGGACCCAGTACTTC
CDR3: CASSPRPQGTQYF

J: TRBJ2-1
D: TRBD2
size: .
V: TRBV7-2
DNA: TGTGCCAGCAGAGCTTCAGGGCGGGGGGGCACCTACAATGAGCAGTTCTTC
CDR3: CASRASGRGGTYNEQFF

J: TRBJ2-7
D: .
size: few
V: TRBV27
DNA: TGTGCCAGCAGTTTCTACTCAGGCCCCAGCTCCTACGAGCAGTACTTC
CDR3: CASSFYSGPSSYEQYF

J: TRBJ2-5
D: .
size: .
V: TRBV2
DNA: TGTGCCAGCAGCCAGGATTCAGAGACCCAGTACTTC
CDR3: CASSQDSETQYF

J: TRBJ2-2
D: TRBD2
size: .
V: TRBV15
DNA: TGTGCCACCAGCAGAGATCTGGCCAGCGGGGCCACCGGGGAGCTGTTTTTT
CDR3: CATSRDLASGATGELFF

J: TRBJ1-1
D: TRBD1
size: few
V: TRBV5-1
DNA: TGCGCCAGCAGCTTGGGGACAGGAGCGAACACTGAAGCTTTCTTT
CDR3: CASSLGTGANTEAFF

J: TRBJ2-1
D: TRBD1
size: .
V: TRBV5-1
DNA: TGCGCCAGCAGCTGGGACAGGTCCTACAATGAGCAGTTCTTC
CDR3: CASSWDRSYNEQFF

J: TRBJ1-1
D: .
size: .
V: TRBV7-2
DNA: TGTGCCAGCAGCTTCAGGGTAAACACTGAAGCTTTCTTT
CDR3: CASSFRVNTEAFF

J: TRBJ2-7
D: .
size: .
V: TRBV2
DNA: TGTGCCGGGTGGCTGACAGGACTCTCCTACGAGCAGTACTTC
CDR3: CAGWLTGLSYEQYF

J: TRBJ2-1
D: .
size: .
V: TRBV6-5
DNA: TGTGCCAGCAGTTACACCAGGGGGGATATCTACAATGAGCAGTTCTTC
CDR3: CASSYTRGDIYNEQFF

J: TRBJ2-1
D: TRBD2
size: few
V: TRBV19
DNA: TGTGCCAGTAGTGAAACCGGGACTAGCTCCTACAATGAGCAGTTCTTC
CDR3: CASSETGTSSYNEQFF

J: TRBJ1-4
D: .
size: .
V: TRBV4-3
DNA: TGCGCCAGCAGCCAGGCTACAGGGCTAGCAACTAATGAAAAACTGTTTTTT
CDR3: CASSQATGLATNEKLFF